A selection of T cell receptor beta chains follows, all from one sample in a study of T cell repertoires in cytomegalovirus infection. From the reads, TCRdb called clonotypes with MiXCR, one entry per CDR3 protein. The sample shows around 440,000 distinct CDR3 sequences, approximately 11% of them seen only once. Sequences were obtained from PBMCs. The receptors come from a human donor in good health (CMV status not recorded). Some clones in this sample may be carry-over from other donors' samples. CDR3s include the opening cysteine and the closing phenylalanine or tryptophan. Fields, in order: clone size, CDR3 length, D gene, V gene, J gene, CDR3 DNA, CDR3 protein. D genes are given only for firm matches. Clone size is not always given. Where it is, it says once, few, many or a class for expanded clones.

size: many
length: 13
D: -
V: TRBV19
J: TRBJ2-5
DNA: TGTGCCAGTAGTACCGGGACTCAAGAGACCCAGTACTTC
CDR3: CASSTGTQETQYF

size: -
length: 15
D: TRBD1
V: TRBV5-1
J: TRBJ2-7
DNA: TGCGCCAGCAGCGCGGACAGGCAGGGTTCCTACGAGCAGTACTTC
CDR3: CASSADRQGSYEQYF

size: -
length: 14
D: -
V: TRBV28
J: TRBJ2-7
DNA: TGTGCCAGCAGTTTGACGGTAAGCTCCTACGAGCAGTACTTC
CDR3: CASSLTVSSYEQYF

size: many
length: 13
D: -
V: TRBV7-2
J: TRBJ2-1
DNA: TGTGCCAGCAGCTTAATTGTCTACAATGAGCAGTTCTTC
CDR3: CASSLIVYNEQFF

size: few
length: 14
D: -
V: TRBV30
J: TRBJ2-6
DNA: TGTGCCTGGAGCCGGTTCTCTGGGGCCAACGTCCTGACTTTC
CDR3: CAWSRFSGANVLTF

size: -
length: 13
D: -
V: TRBV3-1
J: TRBJ1-1
DNA: TGTGCCAGCATGGAGGGGGAGAACACTGAAGCTTTCTTT
CDR3: CASMEGENTEAFF

size: many
length: 12
D: TRBD1
V: TRBV3-1
J: TRBJ1-2
DNA: TGTGCCAGCTGGGACAGGGCCGACGGCTACACCTTC
CDR3: CASWDRADGYTF

size: few
length: 14
D: TRBD2
V: TRBV20-1
J: TRBJ2-7
DNA: TGCAGTGCTAGCCGGAGCGGGGGGCCGGGGGAGCAGTACTTC
CDR3: CSASRSGGPGEQYF

size: many
length: 16
D: -
V: TRBV5-6
J: TRBJ2-3
DNA: TGTGCCAGCAGCGCCCCTCACGGCCCTAGCACAGATACGCAGTATTTT
CDR3: CASSAPHGPSTDTQYF

size: -
length: 14
D: -
V: TRBV2
J: TRBJ2-1
DNA: TGTGCCAGCAGGCCATCCCCTATTTACAATGAGCAGTTCTTC
CDR3: CASRPSPIYNEQFF

size: many
length: 12
D: -
V: TRBV20-1
J: TRBJ1-1
DNA: TGCAGTGCTAAGGAGACAGAGACTGAAGCTTTCTTT
CDR3: CSAKETETEAFF

size: -
length: 14
D: -
V: TRBV3-1
J: TRBJ2-3
DNA: TGTGCCAGCAGCCAAGCCTCTAGGGGGAGTAATCTATATTTT
CDR3: CASSQASRGSNLYF

size: -
length: 18
D: -
V: TRBV28
J: TRBJ1-4
DNA: TGTGCCAGCAGTTTCACGTACACCACCCTTGCAACTAATGAAAAACTGTTTTTT
CDR3: CASSFTYTTLATNEKLFF

size: many
length: 18
D: -
V: TRBV5-3
J: TRBJ1-6
DNA: TGTGCCAGAAGCTTCCGGGACGGAGCGAGCTCCTATAATTCACCCCTCCACTTT
CDR3: CARSFRDGASSYNSPLHF

size: many
length: 16
D: TRBD2
V: TRBV11-2
J: TRBJ2-1
DNA: TGTGCCAGCAGCTTAACCCAGGGAGGGCGGGTCAATGAGCAGTTCTTC
CDR3: CASSLTQGGRVNEQFF

size: many
length: 14
D: -
V: TRBV7-9
J: TRBJ2-5
DNA: TGTGCCAGCAGCCCCACCCAGGGGAAAGAGACCCAGTACTTC
CDR3: CASSPTQGKETQYF

size: few
length: 13
D: -
V: TRBV20-1
J: TRBJ1-2
DNA: TGCAGTGCGAGGGTAGGGGACGGCTATGGCTACACCTTC
CDR3: CSARVGDGYGYTF

size: many
length: 16
D: -
V: TRBV18
J: TRBJ1-1
DNA: TGTGCCAGCTCACCATCTACCCAGGGAGAAGGTACTGAAGCTTTCTTT
CDR3: CASSPSTQGEGTEAFF

size: -
length: 14
D: -
V: TRBV29-1
J: TRBJ1-2
DNA: TGCAGCGTTGATTTGGGGTCCTCTAACTATGGCTACACCTTC
CDR3: CSVDLGSSNYGYTF

size: many
length: 15
D: -
V: TRBV7-2
J: TRBJ1-5
DNA: TGTGCCAGCAGCTTAGCGGGGGCTGGGAATCAGCCCCAGCATTTT
CDR3: CASSLAGAGNQPQHF

size: many
length: 16
D: TRBD2
V: TRBV7-9
J: TRBJ2-1
DNA: TGTGCCAGCAGCTTCCCGGGAGGGGAGAGGTACAATGAGCAGTTCTTC
CDR3: CASSFPGGERYNEQFF

size: -
length: 14
D: -
V: TRBV4-2
J: TRBJ1-1
DNA: TGTGCCAGCAGCCAAGGGGACGTAAACACTGAAGCTTTCTTT
CDR3: CASSQGDVNTEAFF

size: many
length: 14
D: -
V: TRBV12-3/TRBV12-4
J: TRBJ2-3
DNA: TGTGCCAGCAGTTTAACCCTCGGCACAGATACGCAGTATTTT
CDR3: CASSLTLGTDTQYF

size: many
length: 16
D: -
V: TRBV7-9
J: TRBJ1-1
DNA: TGTGCCAGCAGCTTATATAGTCAACAGATGGGCACTGAAGCTTTCTTT
CDR3: CASSLYSQQMGTEAFF